This record concerns one T cell receptor beta chain sequence. The CDR3 length is 15 residues. The germline gives CDR1 SNHLY, CDR2 FYNNEI. V gave up 6 bases and J gave up 3 bases; unmatched junction bases: 9. The data were obtained in a study of sequential checkpoint blockade in melanoma. Sequencing was performed with immunoSEQ multiplex PCR; in TCRdb, only in-frame clones are kept and a portion is missing. Counted here are approximately 12,000 clones, about 79% occurring once; the ten biggest clones make up around 7.6%. Treatment specified: randomized to nivolumab then ipilimumab (arm A) or the reverse (arm B). No patient had prior DNA-damaging chemotherapy. Sorted cells were live CD3+CD8+, lacking CD19 and CD56, from PBMCs.

The sequenced sample was CD8+ T cells sorted from blood (inferred from file names), obtained from a patient given nivolumab and ipilimumab in sequence. V is TRBV2 and J is TRBJ2-7; TRBD1 matches at 9 bases. The sequence came from a human donor with melanoma. As DNA, the CDR3 is TGTGCCAGCAGCGAAACAGGGGGCGCGGTCTACGAGCAGTACTTC. Protein product: CASSETGGAVYEQYF.